A single sample is the source of the 3 T cell receptor beta chains below, sequenced in a study of lymphopenia after photon versus proton radiotherapy. The data were produced by immunoSEQ multiplex PCR, yet TCRdb's version contains in-frame clones alone and is incomplete. The data hold roughly 64,000 clones, with approximately 86% observed a single time. The sequencing here drew on peripheral blood, taken from a patient treated with proton-based radiotherapy. These receptors originate from a man older than 75 with esophageal cancer.

The J gene is TRBJ1-1, the V gene TRBV7-9, with no clear D. Germline loops: CDR1 SEHNR, CDR2 FQNEAQ (reference sequence). The length of the CDR3 is 12 residues. The V and J ends lost 3 bases and 0 bases respectively, with 2 bases between them. The CDR3 protein is CASSFMNTEAFF. CDR3 nucleotides: TGTGCCAGCAGCTTTATGAACACTGAAGCTTTCTTT.

The rearrangement uses TRBV7-2 and TRBJ2-7, with TRBD2 matching 8 bases. The CDR3 is made up of 16 amino acids. Looked up from germline, CDR1 is SGHTA and CDR2 is FQGNSA. The trim removed 1 base at V and 0 bases at J, leaving 5 bases unmatched. CDR3 in amino acids: CASSLVAGQISYEQYF. The DNA of the CDR3 is TGTGCCAGCAGCTTAGTAGCGGGACAAATCTCCTACGAGCAGTACTTC.

Only a few counts were recorded for this clone. The chain employs TRBV18 and TRBJ1-1, with D uncertain. Per germline, CDR1 KGHSH and CDR2 LQKENI. The CDR3 is made up of 13 amino acids. Trimming removed 6 bases at V and 1 base at J, with 9 bases between. The CDR3: CASSSSRNTEAFF. The CDR3 nucleotides are TGTGCCAGCTCGTCCTCGAGGAACACTGAAGCTTTCTTT.